These T cell receptor beta chains were read from a single sample in a study of T cell responses to AZD1222 COVID-19 vaccine. The repertoire was sequenced with immunoSEQ multiplex PCR; TCRdb's copy has only in-frame clones and lacks some. This table has 140,000 to 150,000 clones, more than 85% appearing once. This sample comprised peripheral blood, obtained 28 days after the second AZD1222 dose. The receptors here all came from an adult who received the AZD1222 COVID-19 vaccine. Each CDR3 is given with its conserved first and last residue. Each record gives: V gene, clone size, D gene, J gene, CDR3 protein, CDR3 DNA. A D gene is named only where the DNA matches it firmly. The size entry is marked missing in some rows and otherwise reads once, few, many or a size class.

>TRBV7-2|.|.|TRBJ1-2
CASSPDRNYGYTF
TGTGCCAGCAGTCCCGACAGGAACTATGGCTACACCTTC
>TRBV15|.|.|TRBJ1-2
CATSLSRQGLYGYTF
TGTGCCACCAGTCTTTCCCGCCAGGGACTCTATGGCTACACCTTC
>TRBV28|.|.|TRBJ1-1
CATGGYMNTEAFF
TGTGCCACCGGCGGGTACATGAACACTGAAGCTTTCTTT
>TRBV6-5|.|.|TRBJ2-7
CASLKGVGYEQYF
TGTGCCAGCTTGAAGGGTGTCGGTTACGAGCAGTACTTC
>TRBV29-1|.|.|TRBJ1-1
CSVDNRLNTEAFF
TGCAGCGTTGACAACAGATTGAACACTGAAGCTTTCTTT
>TRBV18|.|TRBD2|TRBJ2-2
CASSPGLAGGPYELFF
TGTGCCAGCTCACCAGGGCTAGCGGGAGGACCCTACGAGCTGTTTTTT
>TRBV7-2|.|.|TRBJ1-4
CASSLVRGLDEKLFF
TGTGCCAGCAGCTTGGTAAGGGGATTGGATGAAAAACTGTTTTTT
>TRBV9|.|.|TRBJ2-2
CASSAPPWRGTGELFF
TGTGCCAGCAGCGCGCCCCCCTGGAGGGGCACCGGGGAGCTGTTTTTT
>TRBV5-5|.|.|TRBJ2-2
CASSLWAGNTGELFF
TGTGCCAGCAGCTTGTGGGCGGGGAACACCGGGGAGCTGTTTTTT
>TRBV11-1|.|TRBD1|TRBJ2-1
CASSLGQGYNEQFF
TGTGCCAGCAGCTTGGGACAGGGTTACAATGAGCAGTTCTTC
>TRBV6-4|.|.|TRBJ2-4
CASSDSKRSGKVVKNIQYF
TGTGCCAGCAGTGACTCGAAACGTTCAGGGAAGGTAGTCAAAAACATTCAGTACTTC
>TRBV29-1|.|.|TRBJ2-7
CSVVGSGDGLSYEQYF
TGCAGCGTTGTAGGCTCTGGGGACGGACTATCCTACGAGCAGTACTTC
>TRBV5-1|.|.|TRBJ1-3
CASSPGQVSGNTIYF
TGCGCCAGCAGTCCCGGGCAGGTCTCTGGAAACACCATATATTTT
>TRBV28|.|.|TRBJ2-7
CASSWTGRDEQYF
TGTGCCAGCAGCTGGACGGGCCGCGACGAGCAGTACTTC
>TRBV9|.|.|TRBJ1-2
CASSVGGTPPSGYTF
TGTGCCAGCAGCGTAGGTGGGACACCTCCCTCCGGCTACACCTTC
>TRBV23-1|.|.|TRBJ2-3
CASSHRRVLKHGATRGSDTQYF
TGCGCCAGCAGTCACAGGCGCGTTCTAAAGCATGGGGCAACCCGGGGCAGCGATACGCAGTATTTT
>TRBV9|.|.|TRBJ1-3
CASSADTFSGNTIYF
TGTGCCAGCAGCGCCGACACCTTCTCTGGAAACACCATATATTTT
>TRBV5-1|.|.|TRBJ1-2
CASSAGFQVGYTF
TGCGCCAGCAGCGCGGGCTTCCAAGTGGGCTACACCTTC
>TRBV9|.|.|TRBJ1-5
CASSVGDSNQPQHF
TGTGCCAGCAGCGTTGGCGATAGCAATCAGCCCCAGCATTTT
>TRBV23-1|.|.|TRBJ1-6
CASSQLVPNSPLHF
TGCGCCAGCAGTCAATTGGTTCCTAATTCACCCCTCCACTTT
>TRBV11-2|.|.|TRBJ2-1
CASSLGYNEQFF
TGTGCCAGCAGCTTGGGGTACAATGAGCAGTTCTTC
>TRBV5-1|.|TRBD1|TRBJ2-1
CASSLRTGHYNEQFF
TGCGCCAGCAGCTTGAGGACAGGGCATTACAATGAGCAGTTCTTC
>TRBV19|.|.|TRBJ1-2
CASSRSRTNYGYTF
TGTGCCAGTAGTAGGTCCAGGACTAACTATGGCTACACCTTC
>TRBV27|.|TRBD1|TRBJ2-1
CASSSADRATQFF
TGTGCCAGCAGTTCAGCGGACAGGGCCACGCAGTTCTTC
>TRBV6-6|.|.|TRBJ1-6
CATLAGWGKSPLHF
TGTGCCACCCTCGCCGGGTGGGGCAAGTCACCCCTCCACTTT
>TRBV6-2/TRBV6-3|.|TRBD1|TRBJ1-6
CASSRRTGVNSPLHF
TGTGCCAGCAGTCGTCGGACAGGGGTAAATTCACCCCTCCACTTT
>TRBV7-9|.|.|TRBJ1-2
CASRPAGANYGYTF
TGTGCCAGCAGGCCCGCAGGGGCTAACTATGGCTACACCTTC
>TRBV2|.|TRBD2|TRBJ2-1
CASKSSGEYNEQFF
TGTGCCAGTAAGTCTAGCGGGGAGTACAATGAGCAGTTCTTC
>TRBV19|.|.|TRBJ2-3
CASRTDFLSDYTQYF
TGTGCCAGTCGGACAGACTTTCTGTCGGACTATACGCAGTATTTT
>TRBV6-5|.|.|TRBJ2-7
CASSNGQDLWEQYF
TGTGCCAGCAGTAACGGACAAGACCTCTGGGAGCAGTACTTC
>TRBV7-8|few|.|TRBJ1-2
CASSLEYGEDYGYTF
TGTGCCAGCAGCTTAGAATACGGGGAGGACTATGGCTACACCTTC
>TRBV4-1|.|TRBD1|TRBJ1-4
CASSRVGTGLEKLFF
TGCGCCAGCAGCCGGGTGGGGACAGGGCTAGAAAAACTGTTTTTT
>TRBV7-8|.|TRBD1|TRBJ1-1
CASSYIIGTGAFSTGNTEAFF
TGTGCCAGCAGCTATATTATCGGGACAGGGGCCTTCTCCACCGGGAACACTGAAGCTTTCTTT
>TRBV5-4|.|TRBD2|TRBJ2-1
CASSPGLAGNEQFF
TGTGCCAGCAGCCCGGGACTAGCGGGAAATGAGCAGTTCTTC
>TRBV19|.|TRBD2|TRBJ2-3
CASRRRFRGGDTDTQYF
TGTGCCAGTCGACGCCGCTTCCGGGGGGGAGACACAGATACGCAGTATTTT
>TRBV10-2|.|.|TRBJ2-5
CGSAVDIQETQYF
TGCGGGTCGGCGGTGGATATTCAAGAGACCCAGTACTTC
>TRBV4-2|.|.|TRBJ1-6
CASSQDLVDSGNSPLHF
TGTGCCAGCAGCCAAGATTTGGTGGACAGCGGGAATTCACCCCTCCACTTT
>TRBV7-2|.|.|TRBJ2-7
CASSPRTAAYEQYF
TGTGCCAGCAGCCCGAGGACAGCGGCCTACGAGCAGTACTTC
>TRBV7-9|.|.|TRBJ2-1
CASSQVTMGEQFF
TGTGCCAGCAGCCAGGTTACTATGGGAGAGCAGTTCTTC
>TRBV27|.|TRBD1|TRBJ2-7
CASSSTRQGRSYEQYF
TGTGCCAGCAGTTCAACTCGACAGGGAAGGTCCTACGAGCAGTACTTC
>TRBV19|.|.|TRBJ1-5
CASNGNQPQHF
TGTGCCAGTAACGGGAATCAGCCCCAGCATTTT
>TRBV24-1|.|.|TRBJ2-4
CATSDPRAGAKNIQYF
TGTGCCACCAGTGATCCTAGGGCAGGCGCCAAAAACATTCAGTACTTC
>TRBV6-2/TRBV6-3|.|.|TRBJ2-7
CASSYSWRASDYEQYF
TGTGCCAGCAGTTACTCTTGGAGAGCATCGGACTACGAGCAGTACTTC
>TRBV6-4|.|.|TRBJ2-7
CVSRSPLNEQYF
TGTGTCTCCAGGTCACCTCTGAACGAGCAGTACTTC
>TRBV27|.|.|TRBJ1-1
CASSLRGNTEAFF
TGTGCCAGCAGTTTAAGAGGGAACACTGAAGCTTTCTTT
>TRBV4-2|.|TRBD1|TRBJ2-4
CASSPPGQGLSKNIQYF
TGTGCCAGCAGCCCCCCGGGACAGGGGTTGTCCAAAAACATTCAGTACTTC
>TRBV7-9|.|.|TRBJ1-4
CASSLTGANEKLFF
TGTGCCAGCAGCTTGACAGGAGCTAATGAAAAACTGTTTTTT
>TRBV4-1|.|TRBD2|TRBJ2-1
CASSHPGTSGWREQFF
TGCGCCAGCAGCCACCCCGGGACTAGCGGGTGGAGGGAGCAGTTCTTC
>TRBV6-5|.|TRBD1|TRBJ1-2
CASSYSIRTGAGGYTF
TGTGCCAGCAGTTACTCGATACGGACAGGGGCTGGTGGCTACACCTTC
>TRBV9|few|TRBD1|TRBJ1-6
CASSVGWTGESPLHF
TGTGCCAGCAGCGTAGGTTGGACAGGTGAATCACCCCTCCACTTT
>TRBV28|.|TRBD1|TRBJ1-1
CASSLSSTGLAEAFF
TGTGCCAGCAGTTTGAGCTCGACAGGGTTGGCTGAAGCTTTCTTT
>TRBV5-1|.|TRBD2|TRBJ2-3
CASSFSGTSTDTQYF
TGCGCCAGCAGCTTCAGCGGGACCAGCACAGATACGCAGTATTTT
>TRBV5-1|few|.|TRBJ2-1
CASSLWASDEQFF
TGCGCCAGCAGCTTGTGGGCTAGCGATGAGCAGTTCTTC
>TRBV4-1|.|.|TRBJ2-3
CASSQGVDTQYF
TGCGCCAGCAGCCAAGGAGTGGATACGCAGTATTTT
>TRBV5-6|.|.|TRBJ2-3
CASSLGADTQYF
TGTGCCAGCAGCTTGGGCGCAGATACGCAGTATTTT
>TRBV28|.|TRBD1|TRBJ1-5
CASSYGTGQNQPQHF
TGTGCCAGCAGTTACGGGACAGGCCAAAATCAGCCCCAGCATTTT
>TRBV4-3|.|TRBD2|TRBJ2-1
CASSQDHLAGSNEQFF
TGCGCCAGCAGCCAAGATCACCTAGCGGGAAGCAATGAGCAGTTCTTC
>TRBV4-1|.|TRBD1|TRBJ1-5
CASSQDPGQVSNQPQHF
TGCGCCAGCAGCCAAGATCCTGGACAGGTTAGCAATCAGCCCCAGCATTTT
>TRBV4-1|.|.|TRBJ1-5
CASSQGTVSGQPQHF
TGCGCCAGCAGCCAAGGGACAGTTTCTGGGCAGCCCCAGCATTTT
>TRBV9|.|TRBD2|TRBJ2-2
CASSVGVAGTGELFF
TGTGCCAGCAGCGTAGGGGTAGCGGGAACCGGGGAGCTGTTTTTT